This entry features one TCR beta chain sequence. The target antigen is unknown. While unrecorded immune exposures were likely, the donors were nominally healthy when sampled. The sample comes from a study of cytomegalovirus exposure and HLA in healthy donors. Study-wide findings and caveats: Presence/absence comparisons presumed near-even sequencing depth among donors. The listing of 150 to 200 TCR beta chains classed them as cytomegalovirus-associated. Later on, a genetic analysis was performed. It linked a missense variant in DCLRE1C with V- and J-gene trimming of TCR beta.

60 Vbeta and 13 Jbeta primers were used in PCR. The data were produced by immunoSEQ multiplex PCR, yet TCRdb's version contains in-frame clones alone and is incomplete. This sample has fewer than 70,000 clones, with around 80% found just once. V was shortened by 6 bases and J by 3 bases, with 3 bases between the two germline ends. The length of the CDR3 is 10 residues. The germline V gene has CDR1 DFQATT and CDR2 SNEGSKA (reference sequence). The sequencing sample was made of PBMCs. The receptor's source is a woman aged 40 to 50 in good health and CMV-seronegative. The V call is TRBV20-1, the J call TRBJ2-4, with D unclear. The CDR3 sequence is CSAGKNIQYF. CDR3 coding DNA: TGCAGTGCCGGCAAAAACATTCAGTACTTC.